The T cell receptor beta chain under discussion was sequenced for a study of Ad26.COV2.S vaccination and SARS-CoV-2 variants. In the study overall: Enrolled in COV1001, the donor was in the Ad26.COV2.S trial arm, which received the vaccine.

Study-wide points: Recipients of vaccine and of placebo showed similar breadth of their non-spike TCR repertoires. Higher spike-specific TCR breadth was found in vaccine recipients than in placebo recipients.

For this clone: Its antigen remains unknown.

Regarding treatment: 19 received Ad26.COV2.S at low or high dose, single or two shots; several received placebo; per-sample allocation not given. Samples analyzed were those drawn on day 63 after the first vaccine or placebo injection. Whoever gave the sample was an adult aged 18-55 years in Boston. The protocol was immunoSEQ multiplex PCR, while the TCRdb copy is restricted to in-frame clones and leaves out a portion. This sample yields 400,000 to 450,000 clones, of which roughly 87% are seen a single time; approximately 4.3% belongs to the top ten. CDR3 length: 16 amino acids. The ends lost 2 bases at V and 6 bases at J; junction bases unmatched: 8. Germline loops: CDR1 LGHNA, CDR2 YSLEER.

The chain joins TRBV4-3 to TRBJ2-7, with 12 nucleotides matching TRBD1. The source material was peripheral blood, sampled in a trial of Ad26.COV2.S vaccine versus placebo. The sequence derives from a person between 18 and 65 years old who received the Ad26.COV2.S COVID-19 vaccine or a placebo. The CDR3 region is CASSQNLGQGAGEQYF. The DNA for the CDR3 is TGCGCCAGCAGCCAAAACTTGGGACAGGGGGCCGGCGAGCAGTACTTC.